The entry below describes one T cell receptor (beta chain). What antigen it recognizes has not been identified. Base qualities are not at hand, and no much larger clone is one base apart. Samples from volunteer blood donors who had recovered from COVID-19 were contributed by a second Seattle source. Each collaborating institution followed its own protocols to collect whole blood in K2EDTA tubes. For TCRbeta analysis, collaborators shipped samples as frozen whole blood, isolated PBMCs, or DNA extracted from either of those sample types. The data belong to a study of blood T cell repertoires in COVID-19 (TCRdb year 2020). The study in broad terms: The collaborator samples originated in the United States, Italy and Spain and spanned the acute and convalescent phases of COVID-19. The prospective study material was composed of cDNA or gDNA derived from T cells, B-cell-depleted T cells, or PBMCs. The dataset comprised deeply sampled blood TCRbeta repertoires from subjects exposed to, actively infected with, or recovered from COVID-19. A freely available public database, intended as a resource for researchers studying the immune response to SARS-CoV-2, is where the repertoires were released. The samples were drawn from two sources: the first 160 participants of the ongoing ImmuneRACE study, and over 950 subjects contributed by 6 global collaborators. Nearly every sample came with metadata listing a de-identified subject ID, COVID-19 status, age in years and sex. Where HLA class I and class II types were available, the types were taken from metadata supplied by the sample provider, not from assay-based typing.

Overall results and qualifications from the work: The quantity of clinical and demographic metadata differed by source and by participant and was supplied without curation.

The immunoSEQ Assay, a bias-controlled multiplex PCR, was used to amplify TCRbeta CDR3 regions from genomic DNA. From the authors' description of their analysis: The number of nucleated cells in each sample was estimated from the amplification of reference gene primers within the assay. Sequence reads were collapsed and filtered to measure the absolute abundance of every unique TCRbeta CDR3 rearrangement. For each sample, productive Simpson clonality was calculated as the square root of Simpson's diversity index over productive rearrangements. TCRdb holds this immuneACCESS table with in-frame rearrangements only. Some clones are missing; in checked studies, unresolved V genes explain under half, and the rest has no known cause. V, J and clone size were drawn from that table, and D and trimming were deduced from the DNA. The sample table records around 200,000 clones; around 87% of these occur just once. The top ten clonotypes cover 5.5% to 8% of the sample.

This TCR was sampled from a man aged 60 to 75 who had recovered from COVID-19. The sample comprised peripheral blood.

The nucleotide sequence is TGTGCCAGCAGTGAAGCGCAGGGAACCCTTTTCACTGAAGCTTTCTTT. Its protein product is CASSEAQGTLFTEAFF. This receptor chain uses TRBV2 and TRBJ1-1, with TRBD1 perhaps the D gene, on 5 matching bases. From cysteine to phenylalanine, the CDR3 is 16 amino acids long. The CDR3 DNA has 48 bases and is translated from base 1. CDR1 SNHLY and CDR2 FYNNEI were looked up in the germline V gene. The junction shows trimming of 0 bases on V and 4 bases on J, plus 15 bases between the germline ends. The CDR3 plus the reference TRBV2 and TRBJ1-1 genes for the other parts give the full variable domain: EPEVTQTPSHQVTQMGQEVILRCVPISNHLYFYWYRQILGQKVEFLVSFYNNEISEKSEIFDDQFSVERPDGSNFTLKIRSTKLEDSAMYFCASSEAQGTLFTEAFFGQGTRLTVV.